A selection of T cell receptor beta chains follows, all from one sample in a study of T-cell reconstitution after alpha-beta-depleted transplantation in children. One entry per CDR3 protein results from TCRdb running MiXCR on the PCR reads. Of 450,000 to 700,000 distinct CDR3 sequences listed, 25% to 30% are singletons. The specimen was PBMCs, collected before TCRalphabeta/CD19-depleted stem cell transplant. These receptors were collected from a boy younger than two with Wiskott-Aldrich syndrome, due to receive a stem cell transplant. CDR3s include the opening cysteine and the closing phenylalanine or tryptophan. Fields, in order: clone size, J gene, V gene, D gene, CDR3 protein, CDR3 DNA. The D gene is left open where the match is weak. Clone size is stated in some rows and not others, as once, few, many or a class when expanded.

abundance: NA
j_gene: TRBJ2-5
v_gene: TRBV5-1
d_gene: NA
CDR3aa: CASSFPVGETQYF
CDR3nt: TGCGCCAGCAGCTTTCCGGTTGGGGAGACCCAGTACTTC

abundance: few
j_gene: TRBJ2-7
v_gene: TRBV6-5
d_gene: NA
CDR3aa: CAGLLRRFEQYF
CDR3nt: TGTGCCGGCCTGCTGCGTCGTTTCGAGCAGTACTTC

abundance: few
j_gene: TRBJ1-3
v_gene: TRBV7-9
d_gene: NA
CDR3aa: CASSSNRAGNTIYF
CDR3nt: TGTGCCAGCAGCTCAAACAGGGCCGGAAACACCATATATTTT

abundance: NA
j_gene: TRBJ2-7
v_gene: TRBV12-3/TRBV12-4
d_gene: TRBD1
CDR3aa: CASSLVGTGEEQYF
CDR3nt: TGTGCCAGCAGTTTAGTGGGGACAGGAGAAGAGCAGTACTTC

abundance: few
j_gene: TRBJ2-3
v_gene: TRBV24-1
d_gene: TRBD1
CDR3aa: CATSDSTGGVRTDTQYF
CDR3nt: TGTGCCACCAGTGACTCTACAGGGGGCGTGCGCACAGATACGCAGTATTTT

abundance: few
j_gene: TRBJ2-5
v_gene: TRBV6-2/TRBV6-3
d_gene: NA
CDR3aa: CASTGRSETQYF
CDR3nt: TGTGCCAGCACAGGGAGGTCGGAGACCCAGTACTTC

abundance: few
j_gene: TRBJ2-7
v_gene: TRBV10-3
d_gene: TRBD2
CDR3aa: CAAGGLPYEQYF
CDR3nt: TGTGCCGCGGGGGGGTTGCCCTACGAGCAGTACTTC

abundance: few
j_gene: TRBJ2-6
v_gene: TRBV12-3/TRBV12-4
d_gene: NA
CDR3aa: CASRRFSGANVLTF
CDR3nt: TGTGCCAGCAGGCGGTTCTCTGGGGCCAACGTCCTGACTTTC

abundance: NA
j_gene: TRBJ2-3
v_gene: TRBV28
d_gene: NA
CDR3aa: CASSPWGDTQYF
CDR3nt: TGTGCCAGCAGTCCTTGGGGGGATACGCAGTATTTT

abundance: NA
j_gene: TRBJ2-7
v_gene: TRBV9
d_gene: NA
CDR3aa: CASSPDGDSYEQYF
CDR3nt: TGTGCCAGCAGCCCGGACGGGGACTCCTACGAGCAGTACTTC

abundance: NA
j_gene: TRBJ2-2
v_gene: TRBV20-1
d_gene: NA
CDR3aa: CSASSRTGELFF
CDR3nt: TGCAGTGCTAGTAGCCGGACCGGGGAGCTGTTTTTT

abundance: few
j_gene: TRBJ1-5
v_gene: TRBV7-9
d_gene: NA
CDR3aa: CASSKQGSNQPQHF
CDR3nt: TGTGCCAGCAGCAAACAGGGTAGCAATCAGCCCCAGCATTTT

abundance: NA
j_gene: TRBJ2-7
v_gene: TRBV20-1
d_gene: TRBD1
CDR3aa: CSAPHRQGKSYEQYF
CDR3nt: TGCAGTGCTCCCCACCGACAGGGAAAATCCTACGAGCAGTACTTC

abundance: few
j_gene: TRBJ1-1
v_gene: TRBV20-1
d_gene: TRBD1
CDR3aa: CSARGSQGTFF
CDR3nt: TGCAGTGCTAGAGGTTCACAGGGGACTTTCTTT

abundance: few
j_gene: TRBJ2-7
v_gene: TRBV20-1
d_gene: TRBD2
CDR3aa: CSRTSGTTYEQYF
CDR3nt: TGCAGTAGAACTAGCGGGACAACCTACGAGCAGTACTTC

abundance: NA
j_gene: TRBJ2-1
v_gene: TRBV4-1
d_gene: TRBD2
CDR3aa: CASSQGTSGISSYNEQFF
CDR3nt: TGCGCCAGCAGTCAAGGGACTAGCGGAATTAGCTCCTACAATGAGCAGTTCTTC

abundance: NA
j_gene: TRBJ1-1
v_gene: TRBV20-1
d_gene: NA
CDR3aa: CSARRGTNTEAFF
CDR3nt: TGCAGTGCTAGACGGGGAACGAACACTGAAGCTTTCTTT

abundance: NA
j_gene: TRBJ2-2
v_gene: TRBV28
d_gene: TRBD2
CDR3aa: CASMGDGLASTGELFF
CDR3nt: TGTGCCAGCATGGGGGATGGACTAGCCTCCACCGGGGAGCTGTTTTTT

abundance: few
j_gene: TRBJ2-5
v_gene: TRBV5-1
d_gene: NA
CDR3aa: CASSLRTEGETQYF
CDR3nt: TGCGCCAGCAGCTTACGGACAGAAGGAGAGACCCAGTACTTC

abundance: many
j_gene: TRBJ2-1
v_gene: TRBV5-1
d_gene: TRBD2
CDR3aa: CASSGLAGYNEQFF
CDR3nt: TGCGCCAGCAGCGGACTAGCGGGCTACAATGAGCAGTTCTTC

abundance: NA
j_gene: TRBJ1-4
v_gene: TRBV20-1
d_gene: NA
CDR3aa: CSASVGGAGKLFF
CDR3nt: TGCAGTGCTAGCGTGGGGGGTGCAGGAAAACTGTTTTTT

abundance: few
j_gene: TRBJ2-3
v_gene: TRBV20-1
d_gene: TRBD2
CDR3aa: CSAERDYTDTQYF
CDR3nt: TGCAGTGCTGAGCGGGACTACACAGATACGCAGTATTTT

abundance: NA
j_gene: TRBJ1-4
v_gene: TRBV29-1
d_gene: NA
CDR3aa: CSVGRGTNEKLFF
CDR3nt: TGCAGCGTTGGCCGGGGAACTAATGAAAAACTGTTTTTT

abundance: NA
j_gene: TRBJ2-3
v_gene: TRBV10-3
d_gene: TRBD1
CDR3aa: CAIKRSGTGSYTDTQYF
CDR3nt: TGTGCCATCAAGAGGTCCGGGACAGGGTCTTACACAGATACGCAGTATTTT

abundance: NA
j_gene: TRBJ2-3
v_gene: TRBV29-1
d_gene: TRBD2
CDR3aa: CSVDPGLAGPTDTQYF
CDR3nt: TGCAGCGTTGACCCGGGACTAGCGGGACCCACAGATACGCAGTATTTT

abundance: NA
j_gene: TRBJ1-1
v_gene: TRBV7-2
d_gene: NA
CDR3aa: CASSLLGLEAFF
CDR3nt: TGTGCCAGCAGCTTACTCGGACTTGAAGCTTTCTTT

abundance: once
j_gene: TRBJ2-5
v_gene: TRBV4-1
d_gene: NA
CDR3aa: CASSQERGGKLQETQYF
CDR3nt: TGCGCCAGCAGCCAAGAAAGGGGGGGGAAACTCCAAGAGACCCAGTACTTC

abundance: NA
j_gene: TRBJ1-6
v_gene: TRBV4-2
d_gene: NA
CDR3aa: CASSQDILDRLDSPLHF
CDR3nt: TGTGCCAGCAGCCAAGACATACTGGACAGATTGGACTCACCCCTCCACTTT

abundance: NA
j_gene: TRBJ2-3
v_gene: TRBV5-1
d_gene: NA
CDR3aa: CASSLETDSDTQYF
CDR3nt: TGCGCCAGCAGCTTGGAAACCGATTCAGATACGCAGTATTTT

abundance: NA
j_gene: TRBJ2-1
v_gene: TRBV27
d_gene: NA
CDR3aa: CASSWNSYNEQFF
CDR3nt: TGTGCCAGCAGTTGGAATTCCTACAATGAGCAGTTCTTC

abundance: NA
j_gene: TRBJ2-1
v_gene: TRBV5-1
d_gene: TRBD2
CDR3aa: CASSLIPAGGDNEQFF
CDR3nt: TGCGCCAGCAGCTTGATTCCAGCGGGGGGGGACAATGAGCAGTTCTTC

abundance: few
j_gene: TRBJ2-7
v_gene: TRBV5-1
d_gene: NA
CDR3aa: CASSLGAGEHEQYF
CDR3nt: TGCGCCAGCAGCTTGGGGGCAGGGGAACACGAGCAGTACTTC

abundance: NA
j_gene: TRBJ2-7
v_gene: TRBV3-1
d_gene: TRBD2
CDR3aa: CASSPRGGLAGARSYEQYF
CDR3nt: TGTGCCAGCAGTCCGCGAGGGGGACTAGCGGGAGCGCGCTCCTACGAGCAGTACTTC

abundance: NA
j_gene: TRBJ2-2
v_gene: TRBV7-2
d_gene: NA
CDR3aa: CASSEQWLGEQFF
CDR3nt: TGTGCCAGCAGCGAACAGTGGCTAGGGGAGCAGTTTTTT

abundance: NA
j_gene: TRBJ2-3
v_gene: TRBV7-8
d_gene: NA
CDR3aa: CASTKNSRTDTQYF
CDR3nt: TGTGCCAGCACCAAAAACAGCCGCACAGATACGCAGTATTTT

abundance: NA
j_gene: TRBJ2-3
v_gene: TRBV20-1
d_gene: TRBD1
CDR3aa: CSAGSGQGFTDTQYF
CDR3nt: TGCAGTGCTGGATCGGGACAGGGTTTTACAGATACGCAGTATTTT

abundance: NA
j_gene: TRBJ2-5
v_gene: TRBV4-2
d_gene: TRBD2
CDR3aa: CASSPEGWTSGIETQYF
CDR3nt: TGTGCCAGCAGCCCAGAGGGGTGGACTAGCGGGATAGAGACCCAGTACTTC

abundance: NA
j_gene: TRBJ2-3
v_gene: TRBV20-1
d_gene: NA
CDR3aa: CSASYTGADTQYF
CDR3nt: TGCAGTGCTAGTTATACGGGAGCAGATACGCAGTATTTT

abundance: NA
j_gene: TRBJ2-2
v_gene: TRBV5-1
d_gene: TRBD2
CDR3aa: CASKAILLAGDTGELFF
CDR3nt: TGCGCCAGCAAAGCCATCCTCCTAGCGGGAGACACCGGGGAGCTGTTTTTT

abundance: NA
j_gene: TRBJ1-5
v_gene: TRBV2
d_gene: NA
CDR3aa: CASTGRDNQPQHF
CDR3nt: TGTGCCAGCACTGGGAGGGACAATCAGCCCCAGCATTTT

abundance: many
j_gene: TRBJ2-5
v_gene: TRBV28
d_gene: NA
CDR3aa: CASSYRYQETQYF
CDR3nt: TGTGCCAGCAGTTACCGATACCAAGAGACCCAGTACTTC

abundance: NA
j_gene: TRBJ1-4
v_gene: TRBV5-1
d_gene: NA
CDR3aa: CASSFRVGDGNEKLFF
CDR3nt: TGCGCCAGCAGCTTCCGCGTAGGCGACGGTAATGAAAAACTGTTTTTT

abundance: few
j_gene: TRBJ1-2
v_gene: TRBV25-1
d_gene: NA
CDR3aa: CASSEGAYGYTF
CDR3nt: TGTGCCAGCAGTGAGGGGGCCTATGGCTACACCTTC